The T cell receptor beta chain described here comes from a study of cytomegalovirus exposure and HLA in healthy donors (dated by TCRdb to about 2017). At the level of the whole study: An earlier analysis of 587 of the donors reported over 250 Gb of sequence data and 117 million unique TCR beta sequences obtained from roughly 180 million T cells. An early release covering 500 to 750 HLA-typed donors comprised roughly 300 gigabases of sequencing data and approximately 80 million unique TCR sequences. Of the roughly 400 genotyped donors, approximately 83% fell in the genetic ancestry cluster associated with self-reported Caucasian donors. The aim of the study was to test whether cataloging public T cell receptors could identify signatures of past pathogen exposure. Using immunosequencing, the study profiled T cell repertoires from approximately 700 subjects and related those repertoires to cytomegalovirus serostatus. Along with the roughly 610-subject first cohort, a separate validation cohort of about 110 different subjects was used. To predict cytomegalovirus infection status, the study brought together high-throughput TCR immunosequencing, statistical association of individual TCRs with disease status, and machine learning. In a later analysis, previously published TCR beta repertoires from several hundred donors were re-analyzed and high-resolution HLA genotyping was added so that TCR occurrence patterns could be studied. Rather than using new phenotypic data, the later analysis identified candidate immune exposures from TCR beta sequences and from how often those sequences occurred across donors. To decide whether each TCR beta V gene segment behaved as functional or pseudogenic, an earlier analysis of some 540 of the donors relied on high-throughput TCR beta sequencing. Donor age, sex, ethnicity and CMV serostatus were collected together with the repertoire data. In a later genetic analysis, genome-wide SNP genotypes for about 65% of the roughly 700 donors were used, and that subset was treated as a discovery cohort. Every repertoire in the discovery cohort had been generated on one and the same sequencing platform. HLA typing included class I and class II loci at four-digit resolution. The number of donors typed differed by locus, with about 629-640 for A, B, C, DRB1 and DQB1, around 500 for DQA1, 600 to 610 for DPA1, and under 490 for DPB1. Four or five DR-DQ haplotypes were handled as single units for association and clustering, since linkage in the cohort was strong. On average, around 230,000 unique TCR beta nucleotide sequences were sequenced per donor among a few hundred genotyped donors of the cohort, with roughly a sixth of those sequences being non-productive. Study-level results and caveats: The authors suggested that the approach could potentially be extended to other disease states and immunological phenotypes. Several of the top co-occurrence clusters appeared to be linked to parvovirus B19, influenza, CMV and Epstein-Barr virus, according to a later analysis. Linkage disequilibrium might explain the correlated functional status among segregating V segments, but an unknown experimental factor could not be ruled out. When HLA alleles, especially DR and DQ, strongly co-occurred, TCR associations were difficult to assign to individual alleles. According to a later analysis, most CMV-associated TCR beta chains appeared to be HLA-restricted, and the HLA associations seemed to be driven largely by CMV exposure. A further reported finding was that TCR beta sequences accurately predicted the HLA-A and HLA-B alleles for most subjects in the first cohort. For the cohort, immune exposure information was limited to CMV serostatus. Roughly 15 rarely observed V segments, including chromosome 9 orphons, were excluded from the earlier analysis of approximately 500 of the donors because counts were too low. The study listed 170 or so TCR beta chains as associated with cytomegalovirus. The classifier was reported to diagnose cytomegalovirus status with high specificity and sensitivity in both the original and validation cohorts. Sequencing depth was assumed to be roughly uniform across donors in the presence/absence analyses, though that assumption may not hold. While some public TCRs were present in many individuals, most TCR sequences turned up only very rarely across donors. A cluster of highly shared sequence variants was judged likely to be a technical artifact of the sequencing pipeline. According to a later analysis, TCR association rates differed among HLA loci, with DRB1 alleles showing the most associated TCRs and HLA-C alleles showing the fewest. Specific HLA alleles were associated with over 15,000 TCR beta sequences at a false discovery rate of 0.05 in a later analysis. The cohort was sequenced for TCR beta chains only, and without alpha or paired-chain data the features that could be detected were limited. HLA typing was unavailable for some donors at each locus, so association tests used only the typed subset. The 87-base-pair reads could not distinguish some IMGT-functional V segments, including TRBV6-2 and TRBV6-3, so those segments were excluded. In a later genetic analysis, fewer N-insertions in productive TCRs were reported among donors in an Asian-associated ancestry cluster than the approximately 710-donor mean. In vitro tests confirmed that a few of the cytomegalovirus-associated TCR beta chains recognize cytomegalovirus antigens. In an earlier analysis of around 500 of the donors, most TCR beta V segments appeared in productive rearrangements about 87% or about 30% of the time, broadly matching IMGT annotations. Compared with equally common non-associated chains, HLA-associated TCR beta chains in a later analysis were more clonally expanded and had lower generation probabilities. In a later genetic analysis, a missense DCLRE1C variant was associated with V-gene and J-gene trimming of TCR beta chains, and the association was replicated in an independent cohort.

The protocol used for the library was the immunoSEQ multiplex PCR assay. A mixture of 60 forward primers for TCR Vbeta segments and 13 reverse primers for TCR Jbeta segments was used in the multiplex PCR. Amplification of the CDR3 region of rearranged TCR beta genes was performed with a multiplex PCR assay on genomic DNA. The Illumina HiSeq System was used to sequence the amplified TCR beta libraries as 87-base-pair reads. As for how the authors treated the data: A later analysis counted about 80 million unique TCR beta chains across the 690 or so repertoires, and 10 million to 12 million of these chains were shared by at least two donors. Raw reads were error-corrected and collapsed into unique sequences with a nearest-neighbor algorithm that merged closely related sequences to remove PCR and sequencing errors. V, D and J gene segments were assigned by aligning CDR3 sequences to IMGT reference sequences. Each retained sequence needed at least a six-nucleotide match to both a V gene segment and a J gene segment. Rearrangements were classified as productive when the CDR3 lacked stop codons and remained in frame with V and J, and all other rearrangements were classified as non-productive. Following IMGT convention, CDR3 was defined as the stretch from the second conserved V-encoded cysteine up to the conserved J-encoded phenylalanine. In an earlier analysis of just under 600 of the donors, sequences lacking an unambiguous match to a single V gene segment were excluded. An earlier analysis of about 590 of the donors classified V segments as functional when productive rearrangements were above 56.7% and as segregating when the standard deviation between donors was above 5%. A statistical classification framework was developed to diagnose cytomegalovirus status using the catalog of TCR beta chain sequences. V and J gene assignment, in a later analysis, came from comparing TCR nucleotide sequences with IMGT/GENE-DB human TR gene sequences. In a later analysis, CDR3 sequences and most-parsimonious VDJ recombination scenarios were assigned using the TCRdist pipeline. In a later analysis, each TCR beta chain was defined by its CDR3 amino acid sequence together with its V-gene family, and reads without a unique V-gene family were excluded. A later analysis removed 550 to 700 highly shared, low-generation-probability nucleotide sequences to deal with suspected cross-contamination and a sequencing artifact. A later analysis calculated a clonal expansion index for each public chain from normalized within-repertoire ranks of inferred template counts. Generation probabilities in a later analysis came from a VDJ recombination model fitted to out-of-frame rearrangements, and those results were checked against IGoR. In a later analysis, hypergeometric tests were used to score TCR-TCR, TCR-HLA and TCR-CMV co-occurrence, with a repertoire-size bias correction applied to TCR pairs. To estimate false discovery rates, a later analysis permuted the HLA or CMV assignments 20 times. In a later analysis, co-occurring TCRs were grouped using DBSCAN, and TCRdist sequence similarity was added for clustering within HLA-allele-positive subsets. Co-occurrence clustering excluded repertoires with fewer than 30,000 or more than 120,000 public chains, plus five with anomalous nucleotide sharing. TCRdb limited this immuneACCESS table to in-frame rearrangements with V and J called. A share of clones is missing; checked studies link under half to unresolved V genes, and the rest is unexplained. Clone size and the V and J calls come from that table; the DNA yielded D and trimming. The sample data list fewer than 150,000 clones, and approximately 80% of these were observed just once. Over 0.2% of the sample is in the top ten clones.

The cohort consisted of approximately 690 healthy bone marrow donors. At the time of sampling, every cohort member was nominally healthy, though immune exposures that went unrecorded were likely present. The donor was CMV seronegative and was included in the group of over 300 seronegative cohort members. A peripheral blood sample was collected from each donor, and TCR beta sequencing was performed on peripheral blood mononuclear cells. The Qiagen DNeasy Blood Extraction Kit was used to extract genomic DNA from the blood cell samples. The CDR3 starts with the cysteine, ends with the phenylalanine, and has 16 residues. Only the CDR3 DNA is retained, 48 bases long and in frame from the first base. Unmatched junction bases come to 7, with V trimmed by 0 bases and J by 5 bases. In the germline V gene (reference sequence), CDR1 corresponds to SEHNR and CDR2 to FQNEAQ. About this clone itself: Which antigen it targets is not known. Base qualities were left out, and no much larger clone turns up one base away.

The clonotype was recovered from a middle-aged man in good health and CMV-seronegative. The specimen sequenced was PBMCs. The chain is assembled from TRBV7-9 and TRBJ1-1, and TRBD1 matches 9 of the central bases. The CDR3 protein is CASSLAGQGHGTEAFF. DNA sequence: TGTGCCAGCAGCTTAGCGGGACAGGGTCATGGGACTGAAGCTTTCTTT.